This TCR beta chain was recorded in a study of radiotherapy plus CTLA-4 blockade in lung cancer. The study's findings and limits: Interferon-beta and early blood T cell clone dynamics reportedly predicted response best.

For this clone: As yet, its antigen is unknown.

The CDR3 loop spans 15 amino acids. The V and J ends lost 0 bases and 5 bases respectively, with 13 bases between them. Germline-derived CDR1 and CDR2 are MNHEY and SVGAGI. Clones were read by immunoSEQ multiplex PCR, and TCRdb kept only the in-frame ones, dropping some. The repertoire holds 95,000 to 150,000 clones, with about 87% as singletons. Material: peripheral blood, obtained from a patient treated with radiotherapy plus ipilimumab. The chain links TRBV6-5 to TRBJ1-1, with a weak D call TRBD1 (5 bases). The origin of this receptor is a human donor with non-small cell lung cancer that progressed on radiotherapy plus ipilimumab. The CDR3 nucleotides read TGTGCCAGCAGTTACTCGTCGGGGCAAGGGACTGAAGCTTTCTTT. It translates to CASSYSSGQGTEAFF.